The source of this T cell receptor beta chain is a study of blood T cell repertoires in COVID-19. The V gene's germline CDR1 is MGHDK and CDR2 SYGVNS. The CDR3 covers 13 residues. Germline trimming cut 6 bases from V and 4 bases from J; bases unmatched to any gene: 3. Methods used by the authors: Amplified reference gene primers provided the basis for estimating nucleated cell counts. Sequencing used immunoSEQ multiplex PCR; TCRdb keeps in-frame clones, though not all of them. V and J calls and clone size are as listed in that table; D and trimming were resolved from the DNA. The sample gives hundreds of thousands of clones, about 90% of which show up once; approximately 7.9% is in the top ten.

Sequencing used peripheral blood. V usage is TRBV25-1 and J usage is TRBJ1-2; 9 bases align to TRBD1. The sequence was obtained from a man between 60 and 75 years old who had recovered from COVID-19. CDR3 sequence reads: CASRGQGGYGYTF. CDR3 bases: TGTGCCAGCAGGGGACAGGGAGGCTATGGCTACACCTTC.